This note documents a single TCR beta chain sequence. The data derive from a study of PD-1 blockade in classical Hodgkin lymphoma. Each patient experienced a relapse that followed autologous stem cell transplantation, and brentuximab vedotin exposure varied. Profiled with immunoSEQ multiplex PCR; TCRdb holds only in-frame clones, not every one. The table has 35,000 to 50,000 clones, 76% seen once. The germline V gene encodes CDR1 SGHVS and CDR2 FNYEAQ. Trimming took 1 base from V and 5 from J, leaving 14 bases between them. This CDR3 has 15 amino acids. Material: peripheral blood mononuclear cells (PBMCs), obtained at baseline. The V and J genes are TRBV7-6 and TRBJ2-5; possible D gene TRBD2, 6 bases. This receptor was identified in a human donor with classical Hodgkin lymphoma. This CDR3 is CASSLGFGSGETQYF. The CDR3 DNA is TGTGCCAGCAGCTTAGGGTTCGGGAGCGGGGAGACCCAGTACTTC.